This is a list of T cell receptor beta chains from one sample in a study of blood T cell repertoires in COVID-19. TCRdb's table, derived via immunoSEQ multiplex PCR, lists solely in-frame clones and lacks some. Among about 360,000 clones listed, over 75% were seen once. The specimen was PBMCs or T cells enriched from blood (not recorded which). The receptors derive from a woman aged 40 to 50 with acute COVID-19. Each CDR3 is given with its conserved first and last residue. The D gene is left open where the match is weak. Clone size is not always given. Where it is, it says once, few, many or a class for expanded clones.

j_call d_call clone_size v_call cdr3_nt cdr3_aa
TRBJ1-6 TRBD1 NA TRBV27 TGTGCCAGCGGACAGGGATTTTCCTATAATTCACCCCTCCACTTT CASGQGFSYNSPLHF
TRBJ1-1 NA NA TRBV4-1 TGCGCCAGCAGCCAAGATCTTGGAGACGACGAGGCTTTCTTT CASSQDLGDDEAFF
TRBJ1-2 NA NA TRBV4-1 TGCGCCAGCAGCCAAGAACCCCGAGGGGGCTATGGCTACACCTTC CASSQEPRGGYGYTF
TRBJ2-1 NA once TRBV10-1 TGCGCCAGCAGTGAGTCGAGGGCTAGTCAACTATACAATGAGCAGTTCTTC CASSESRASQLYNEQFF
TRBJ2-7 TRBD2 NA TRBV4-2 TGTGCCAGCAGCCAAGACCGTCTAGCGGGCACCTACGAGCAGTACTTC CASSQDRLAGTYEQYF
TRBJ1-2 NA NA TRBV7-9 TGTGCCAGCAGCCCCCTCTTCGCACAGGTGCTTGGCTACACCTTC CASSPLFAQVLGYTF
TRBJ1-2 TRBD1 NA TRBV5-6 TGTGCCAGCGAGCGAACAGGGGCGAACTATGGCTACACCTTC CASERTGANYGYTF
TRBJ2-7 NA NA TRBV6-1 TGTGCCAGCAGTGACGGGACTTTAGGTTCCTACGAGCAGTACTTC CASSDGTLGSYEQYF
TRBJ2-7 TRBD2 NA TRBV6-1 TGTGCCAGCAGTGAAGTGAGCAGCGGGGGCCCCTACGAGCAGTACTTC CASSEVSSGGPYEQYF
TRBJ2-7 TRBD1 NA TRBV5-1 TGCGCCAGCAGCTCGGGACAGGGGATTTACGAGCAGTACTTC CASSSGQGIYEQYF
TRBJ2-7 NA NA TRBV5-1 TGCGCCAGCAGTCACGAACAGGGCTTCTACGAGCAGTACTTC CASSHEQGFYEQYF
TRBJ2-7 NA once TRBV4-1 TGCGCCAGCAGCCAGGCCCCAGACATCTACGAGCAGTACTTC CASSQAPDIYEQYF
TRBJ1-3 NA NA TRBV23-1 TGCGCCAGCAGCCCCTTGAGCCCCAACACCATATATTTT CASSPLSPNTIYF
TRBJ2-2 TRBD2 NA TRBV11-2 TGTGCCAGCAGCCCAGGACTAGGCACCGGGGAGCTGTTTTTT CASSPGLGTGELFF
TRBJ2-7 NA NA TRBV30 TGTGCCTGGAGGGGAGACCTAATGGCGCAGTACTTC CAWRGDLMAQYF
TRBJ1-2 TRBD1 few TRBV29-1 TGCAGCGTTGGAGGGACAGGGGCCCCCGCCGGCTACACCTTC CSVGGTGAPAGYTF
TRBJ1-1 TRBD1 NA TRBV13 TGTGCCAGCAGCTCCCCCGACAGGGGCACTGAAGCTTTCTTT CASSSPDRGTEAFF
TRBJ2-3 TRBD1 NA TRBV6-1 TGTGCCAGCAGTGAATTGGACAGGGAGAAGTATTTT CASSELDREKYF
TRBJ2-5 NA NA TRBV28 TGTGCCAGCAGTCAAAGAATCAGAGGAGAGACCCAGTACTTC CASSQRIRGETQYF
TRBJ1-5 NA NA TRBV19 TGTGCCAGTAGTTCGGGAGTACAACAGCCCCAGCATTTT CASSSGVQQPQHF
TRBJ2-7 NA NA TRBV12-3/TRBV12-4 TGTGCCAGCAGTTTATCAGGGAATGGCGAGCAGTACTTC CASSLSGNGEQYF
TRBJ1-2 NA NA TRBV6-1 TGTGCCAGCAGTGACCGCGGCTATGGCTACACCTTC CASSDRGYGYTF
TRBJ2-7 TRBD2 NA TRBV7-2 TGTGCCAGCAGTCCGACTAGCGGGGGGACCTACGAGCAGTACTTC CASSPTSGGTYEQYF
TRBJ1-1 NA NA TRBV5-4 TGTGCCGGAGGGGATCAGGGCTTTACTGAAGCTTTCTTT CAGGDQGFTEAFF
TRBJ1-1 NA NA TRBV7-8 TGTGCCAGCAGTCCGGATGGGGCGAACACTGAAGCTTTCTTT CASSPDGANTEAFF
TRBJ1-2 TRBD1 NA TRBV3-1/TRBV3-2 TGTGCCAGCAGCCAAGATCCGACAGGGAGGGGCTACACCTTC CASSQDPTGRGYTF
TRBJ1-4 NA NA TRBV18 TGTGCCAGCTCGTCCGGTTTGACTAATGAAAAACTGTTTTTT CASSSGLTNEKLFF
TRBJ1-2 TRBD1 few TRBV12-3/TRBV12-4 TGTGCCAGCAGTCAGGGACAGGGTGCTGGCTACACCTTC CASSQGQGAGYTF
TRBJ1-2 TRBD1 NA TRBV10-1 TGCGCCAACGGGACAGGGGAAGCTAACTATGGCTACACCTTC CANGTGEANYGYTF
TRBJ2-4 NA NA TRBV11-2 TGTGCCAGCAGCTTAGGGGCTGGGATTCAGTACTTC CASSLGAGIQYF
TRBJ1-4 NA NA TRBV7-8 TGTGCCAGCAGCTTAGCGGCAGGGGCTAGTGAAAAACTGTTTTTT CASSLAAGASEKLFF
TRBJ1-1 TRBD1 NA TRBV7-9 TGTGCCAGCAGCCAATGGGACAGGCCGAACACTGAAGCTTTCTTT CASSQWDRPNTEAFF
TRBJ1-4 TRBD1 once TRBV4-1 TGCGCCAGCAGCCAAAACGGACAGGGACTTACGACTAATGAAAAACTGTTTTTT CASSQNGQGLTTNEKLFF
TRBJ2-1 TRBD1 NA TRBV5-4 TGTGCCAGCAGCTACAGGGGTTTCAACAATGAGCAGTTCTTC CASSYRGFNNEQFF
TRBJ1-5 NA NA TRBV21-1 TGTGCCAGCAGCAAATACGCCAGGCCGGAGGTCCGACTTGGTAGCAATCAGCCCCAGCATTTT CASSKYARPEVRLGSNQPQHF
TRBJ1-2 TRBD1 NA TRBV27 TGTGCCAGCAGGGGGACAGGGGGAAGGGGTGGCTACACCTTC CASRGTGGRGGYTF
TRBJ1-2 NA NA TRBV27 TGTGCCAGCAGACCGACCCCGACAGTCGTGAGTTATGGCTACACCTTC CASRPTPTVVSYGYTF
TRBJ1-2 TRBD1 NA TRBV10-3 TGTGCCATCAGTCAAGGACAGGGGCGAGAAGGCTACACCTTC CAISQGQGREGYTF